These T cell receptor beta chains were read from a single sample in a study of tumor-infiltrating lymphocytes in oesophageal squamous cell carcinoma. TCRdb recomputed calls from the PCR reads with MiXCR, one row per CDR3 protein. The table shows approximately 9,500 distinct CDR3 sequences, with roughly 60% occurring only once. Specimen: esophageal tumor tissue. The source is a male donor with esophageal squamous cell carcinoma. Both conserved end residues are part of each CDR3. D genes are given only for firm matches. Clone size appears in some rows only: once, few, many, or a class for an expanded clone.

V: TRBV7-2
J: TRBJ2-7
D: NA
size: NA
length: 15
DNA: TGTGCCAGCAGCTTAGCGGTTGACAGCTCCTACGAGCAGTACTTC
CDR3: CASSLAVDSSYEQYF

V: TRBV7-4
J: TRBJ1-1
D: TRBD1
size: NA
length: 16
DNA: TGTGCCAGCAGCTTAAACCTTCGGACAGGGAAGGATGAGCAGTTCTTT
CDR3: CASSLNLRTGKDEQFF

V: TRBV12-3/TRBV12-4
J: TRBJ2-1
D: NA
size: NA
length: 12
DNA: TGTGCCAGCAGTTTAACCGACAATGAGCAGTTCTTC
CDR3: CASSLTDNEQFF

V: TRBV5-3
J: TRBJ2-3
D: TRBD1
size: NA
length: 16
DNA: TGTGCCAGCAGAACGCCCGGGACAGGGGAAACAGATACGCAGTATTTT
CDR3: CASRTPGTGETDTQYF

V: TRBV19
J: TRBJ1-6
D: TRBD1
size: NA
length: 16
DNA: TGTGCCAGTAGTACTTCGGGACAGAGAGCGGATTCACCCCTCCACTTT
CDR3: CASSTSGQRADSPLHF

V: TRBV12-3/TRBV12-4
J: TRBJ2-1
D: NA
size: NA
length: 14
DNA: TGTGCCAGCAGCCTAAATACGGGGTCTAATGAGCAGTTCTTC
CDR3: CASSLNTGSNEQFF

V: TRBV6-2/TRBV6-3
J: TRBJ2-7
D: TRBD1
size: NA
length: 15
DNA: TGTGCCAGCAGCCCGACAGGGGCCCCCTCCTACGAGCAGTACTTC
CDR3: CASSPTGAPSYEQYF

V: TRBV7-2
J: TRBJ2-7
D: TRBD2
size: NA
length: 16
DNA: TGTGCCAGCAGCTTAGCTAGCGGGGGGGCCACCTACGAGCAGTACTTC
CDR3: CASSLASGGATYEQYF

V: TRBV19
J: TRBJ2-6
D: NA
size: NA
length: 16
DNA: TGTGCCAGTAGTTACCAGGGAGGCTCTGGGGCCAACGTCCTGACTTTC
CDR3: CASSYQGGSGANVLTF

V: TRBV7-8
J: TRBJ2-3
D: NA
size: NA
length: 15
DNA: TGTGCCAGCAGCTTAGGCGGCACCAGCACAGATACGCAGTATTTT
CDR3: CASSLGGTSTDTQYF

V: TRBV7-6
J: TRBJ2-2
D: NA
size: NA
length: 15
DNA: TGTGCCAGCAGCTTAGGGCTAGGAGGGACCGGGGAGCTGTTTTTT
CDR3: CASSLGLGGTGELFF

V: TRBV7-2
J: TRBJ2-7
D: TRBD1
size: NA
length: 15
DNA: TGTGCCAGCAGCCCGACGGACAGGAGGTGGGACGAGCAGTACTTC
CDR3: CASSPTDRRWDEQYF

V: TRBV18
J: TRBJ1-5
D: TRBD1
size: NA
length: 15
DNA: TGTGCCAGCTCTCACAGGACAGGGGTTAATCAGCCCCAGCATTTT
CDR3: CASSHRTGVNQPQHF

V: TRBV4-2
J: TRBJ2-7
D: NA
size: NA
length: 15
DNA: TGTGCCAGCAGCCCCGAGGGGGGCCCCTCCTACGAGCAGTACTTC
CDR3: CASSPEGGPSYEQYF

V: TRBV29-1
J: TRBJ2-7
D: TRBD2
size: few
length: 13
DNA: TGCAGCGTTGTTAGCGGGAGAATTTACGAGCAGTACTTC
CDR3: CSVVSGRIYEQYF

V: TRBV7-3
J: TRBJ2-5
D: NA
size: NA
length: 13
DNA: TGTGCCAGCAGCTCGACGACTCAAGAGACCCAGTACTTC
CDR3: CASSSTTQETQYF

V: TRBV10-3
J: TRBJ2-7
D: NA
size: NA
length: 14
DNA: TGTGCCATCAGTGAGTCGACTCATCGGTACGAGCAGTACTTC
CDR3: CAISESTHRYEQYF

V: TRBV7-8
J: TRBJ2-3
D: TRBD1
size: NA
length: 14
DNA: TGTGCCAGCAGCTTCGGGACAGGCACAGATACGCAGTATTTT
CDR3: CASSFGTGTDTQYF

V: TRBV7-9
J: TRBJ2-5
D: NA
size: NA
length: 16
DNA: TGTGCCAGCAGCCCGCTTTTTTCGGGAGCGCAAGAGACCCAGTACTTC
CDR3: CASSPLFSGAQETQYF

V: TRBV6-6
J: TRBJ2-5
D: TRBD1
size: NA
length: 15
DNA: TGTGCCAGCAGTTACCACACAGGGGGCGGTGAGACCCAGTACTTC
CDR3: CASSYHTGGGETQYF

V: TRBV7-8
J: TRBJ2-1
D: TRBD2
size: few
length: 16
DNA: TGTGCCAGCAGCTCCTCGACTAGCGGGAATGGGAGGGAGCAGTTCTTC
CDR3: CASSSSTSGNGREQFF

V: TRBV24-1
J: TRBJ2-3
D: NA
size: NA
length: 12
DNA: TGTGCCACCAGTGATTTGGCAGGTACGCAGTATTTT
CDR3: CATSDLAGTQYF